This is a list of T cell receptor beta chains from one sample in a study of tissue T cells after allogeneic stem cell transplantation. This table comes from immunoSEQ multiplex PCR, and its TCRdb copy is limited to in-frame clones, with some not included. This sample has some 690 clones, with 74% found just once. Material: bone marrow, obtained at autopsy. The receptors originated from a female patient aged 18 to 49 with steroid-refractory graft-versus-host disease after an allogeneic stem cell transplant. Some T cells may be transferred from the graft donor. The CDR3 runs from the conserved cysteine through the conserved F or W. A D gene is named only where the DNA matches it firmly. Clone size, where shown, is once, few, many, or a class for clones that have expanded.

CDR3	DNA	V	size	J	D
CASSSPSGTGTGTQYF	TGTGCCAGTAGTAGCCCTTCCGGGACAGGGACGGGTACGCAGTATTTT	TRBV19	-	TRBJ2-3	TRBD1
CASSLSTGRVETQYF	TGTGCCAGCAGCTTATCGACAGGGCGGGTGGAGACCCAGTACTTC	TRBV11-2	-	TRBJ2-5	TRBD1
CASSEAWGEETQYF	TGTGCCAGCAGTGAAGCTTGGGGTGAAGAGACCCAGTACTTC	TRBV2	-	TRBJ2-5	-
CASSLSGFYNEQFF	TGCGCCAGCAGCTTGAGTGGATTCTACAATGAGCAGTTCTTC	TRBV5-1	-	TRBJ2-1	-
CASSVGQGWSYEQFF	TGTGCCAGCAGCGTAGGACAGGGATGGAGTTATGAGCAGTTCTTC	TRBV9	-	TRBJ2-1	TRBD1
CSVEEGHRRGYTF	TGCAGCGTTGAAGAAGGACATCGGAGGGGCTACACCTTC	TRBV29-1	-	TRBJ1-2	-
CASSVNARGVGDTQYF	TGTGCCAGCAGCGTAAATGCCCGCGGGGTTGGAGATACGCAGTATTTT	TRBV9	-	TRBJ2-3	-
CASIFPGQGSETQYF	TGCGCCAGCATCTTCCCGGGACAGGGTTCAGAGACCCAGTACTTC	TRBV5-1	few	TRBJ2-5	TRBD1
CASRPPDREPPAYGYTF	TGTGCCAGCAGGCCCCCGGACAGGGAACCGCCGGCCTATGGCTACACCTTC	TRBV11-3	few	TRBJ1-2	TRBD1
CASSLWSGTLNEQFF	TGTGCCAGCAGCTTGTGGAGCGGAACCCTGAATGAGCAGTTCTTC	TRBV5-6	-	TRBJ2-1	-
CASRGTGKAFF	TGTGCCAGCAGGGGGACAGGAAAAGCTTTCTTT	TRBV11-3	-	TRBJ1-1	TRBD1
CATSDPRGDEQYF	TGTGCCACCAGTGACCCCAGAGGGGACGAGCAGTACTTC	TRBV24-1	-	TRBJ2-7	-
CASSSATPYEQYF	TGTGCCAGCAGTTCGGCCACCCCCTACGAGCAGTACTTC	TRBV12-3/TRBV12-4	few	TRBJ2-7	-
CASSLGGGSEKLFF	TGTGCCAGCAGCTTAGGAGGGGGCAGTGAAAAACTGTTTTTT	TRBV7-9	-	TRBJ1-4	TRBD1
CASRVHVATHHNSPLHF	TGTGCCAGCAGAGTACATGTAGCTACACATCATAATTCACCCCTCCACTTT	TRBV21-1	-	TRBJ1-6	-
CASSTFGRGYEQYF	TGCGCCAGCAGTACCTTCGGCAGGGGATACGAGCAGTACTTC	TRBV5-1	once	TRBJ2-7	-
CASSFHRDTTVPQHF	TGTGCCAGCAGCTTCCACCGGGACACCACCGTCCCCCAGCATTTT	TRBV7-8	few	TRBJ1-5	-
CASSPQGLNTEAFF	TGTGCCAGCAGCCCCCAAGGGCTGAACACTGAAGCTTTCTTT	TRBV7-8	-	TRBJ1-1	-
CASKGRINYGYTF	TGTGCCAGTAAGGGCAGGATAAATTATGGCTACACCTTC	TRBV19	-	TRBJ1-2	-
CASSQVQGSGYEQYF	TGCGCCAGCAGCCAAGTACAGGGATCGGGCTACGAGCAGTACTTC	TRBV4-1	-	TRBJ2-7	-
CATSTSYRGAHGYTF	TGTGCCACCAGCACATCTTACAGGGGAGCCCATGGCTACACCTTC	TRBV15	large	TRBJ1-2	TRBD1
CASSFPGPKYQETQYF	TGTGCCAGCAGCTTCCCGGGACCTAAGTACCAAGAGACCCAGTACTTC	TRBV12-1	few	TRBJ2-5	-
CASSMLPGLNEQFF	TGTGCCAGTAGTATGTTGCCGGGTCTCAATGAGCAGTTCTTC	TRBV19	-	TRBJ2-1	-
CASSFPGQGDSPLHF	TGCGCCAGCAGCTTTCCGGGACAGGGGGATTCACCCCTCCACTTT	TRBV5-1	few	TRBJ1-6	TRBD1